The 20 T cell receptor beta chains listed next were all sequenced from one sample in a study of OX40 agonist ivuxolimab in advanced cancers. Library prep was done by the immunoSEQ multiplex PCR assay. Not all clones reach the TCRdb copy of this immuneACCESS table, which keeps in-frame sequences only. Checked studies attribute under half of the gap to unresolved V genes and leave the rest unexplained. In all, the sample holds approximately 43,000 clones, and about 90% of those were seen once. Approximately 0.5% of the sample is taken by the ten largest. The sample here was CD4+ or CD8+ T cells sorted from blood, taken in a trial of the OX40 agonist ivuxolimab. These receptors were obtained from an adult with an advanced solid tumor such as melanoma, head and neck, liver or kidney cancer.

This chain uses TRBV13 with TRBJ2-7; tentative D call: TRBD1 (5 bases). Deletions cut 0 bases from V and 3 bases from J, with 6 bases between. CDR1 and CDR2 (germline): PRHDT, FYEKMQ (reference sequence). The CDR3 is 13 amino acids. CDR3 bases: TGTGCCAGCAGCTTAGGAGGGGTCTACGAGCAGTACTTC. Its translation: CASSLGGVYEQYF.

The chain carries TRBV2 and TRBJ2-5; the match to TRBD2 covers 7 bases. CDR3 length: 16 residues. V lost 1 base and J lost 2; bases outside the gene matches: 7. The germline gives CDR1 SNHLY, CDR2 FYNNEI. In DNA, the CDR3 is TGTGCCAGCAGTGAAGGCGTAGGGGAGGGTCAAGAGACCCAGTACTTC. Residues: CASSEGVGEGQETQYF. Full variable domain (remainder filled in from reference TRBV2 and TRBJ2-5): EPEVTQTPSHQVTQMGQEVILRCVPISNHLYFYWYRQILGQKVEFLVSFYNNEISEKSEIFDDQFSVERPDGSNFTLKIRSTKLEDSAMYFCASSEGVGEGQETQYFGPGTRLLVL.

The V gene is TRBV5-8, the J gene TRBJ2-7; TRBD2 agrees at 7 bases. Germline V gene lookup returns CDR1 SGHTS and CDR2 YDEGEE. Germline trimming cut 4 bases from V and 7 bases from J; bases unmatched to any gene: 8. The CDR3 runs to 13 residues. In DNA, the CDR3 is TGTGCCAGCAGCCCAGGGAGGGGAGGGGAGCAGTACTTC. As protein: CASSPGRGGEQYF.

The chain couples TRBV7-6 to TRBJ1-4; D uncertain. V was pared by 5 bases and J by 0 bases, with 10 bases between. The CDR3 length is 15 residues. Germline V gene data show CDR1 as SGHVS and CDR2 as FNYEAQ. The CDR3 nucleotides read TGTGCCAGCAGCCTAAACAGAGCAACTAATGAAAAACTGTTTTTT. The encoded protein is CASSLNRATNEKLFF.

The V and J genes are TRBV5-1 and TRBJ2-4; D gene uncertain. CDR3 length: 15 amino acids. Germline CDR1 and CDR2: SGHRS and YFSETQ. Trimming shortened V by 0 bases and J by 5 bases, and 12 bases separated the two germline ends. Here the CDR3 reads CASSLVGSQENIQYF. CDR3 nucleotides: TGCGCCAGCAGCTTGGTGGGTTCCCAGGAAAACATTCAGTACTTC.

The chain links TRBV27 to TRBJ2-2; 10 nucleotides match TRBD2. CDR1 MNHEY and CDR2 SMNVEV come from the germline V gene (reference sequence). V trimming: 6 bases; J trimming: 5 bases; junction bases outside the gene matches: 3. The CDR3 covers 14 residues. Here the CDR3 reads CASRPSGGTGELFF. The CDR3 DNA reads as TGTGCCAGCAGGCCTAGCGGGGGAACCGGGGAGCTGTTTTTT.

The DNA of the CDR3 is TGTGCCAGCTCACAAGGACAGGGTCGCGGGTATGGCTACACCTTC. It specifies CASSQGQGRGYGYTF. The chain employs TRBV18 and TRBJ1-2; 8 nucleotides match TRBD1. V was clipped by 4 bases and J by 5 bases; unmatched bases: 9. The CDR3 extends over 15 amino acids. In germline, CDR1 is KGHSH, CDR2 LQKENI.

The chain combines TRBV5-5 with TRBJ2-5, with D possibly matching TRBD2 (5 bases). The CDR3 spans 15 residues. Trimming took 0 bases from V and 5 from J, leaving 14 bases between them. The germline CDR1 and CDR2 sequences are SGHKS and YYEKEE (reference sequence). This chain's CDR3 is CASSLAVGSVETQYF. DNA for the CDR3: TGTGCCAGCAGCTTGGCCGTTGGGAGTGTGGAGACCCAGTACTTC.

The chain combines TRBV6-5 with TRBJ1-1; D might be TRBD1 (6 bases). V lost 0 bases and J 1 base, leaving 9 bases between the germline ends. The CDR3 contains 15 residues. CDR1 is MNHEY, CDR2 SVGAGI, per germline. The CDR3 spells CASSYSRTANTEAFF. The CDR3 coding sequence is TGTGCCAGCAGTTACTCCCGGACAGCGAACACTGAAGCTTTCTTT.

This chain links TRBV7-2 with TRBJ2-3, with TRBD2 matching over 15 bases. Germline loops: CDR1 SGHTA, CDR2 FQGNSA. Germline trimming cut 5 bases from V and 4 bases from J; bases unmatched to any gene: 10. CDR3 length: 18 amino acids. CDR3 nucleotides: TGTGCCAGCAGCACTCGGACTAGCGGGGGGGCCGGGCCAGATACGCAGTATTTT. Residues: CASSTRTSGGAGPDTQYF.

The chain employs TRBV7-2 and TRBJ1-2; D is possibly TRBD1 (6 bases). From germline, CDR1 is SGHTA and CDR2 FQGNSA. This CDR3 has 14 residues. V gave up 4 bases and J gave up 7 bases, with 16 bases separating them. The CDR3 DNA is TGTGCCAGCAGCTCGTCGGGACAAGGATTTGGCTACACCTTC. Its protein product is CASSSSGQGFGYTF.

The chain employs TRBV4-2 and TRBJ1-2, with TRBD1 as a possible D gene (5 bases). The CDR3 has 13 residues. Trimming stripped 5 bases from V and 3 bases from J, with 10 bases between. Germline V gene data show CDR1 as LGHNA and CDR2 as YNFKEQ. The CDR3, as DNA: TGTGCCAGCAGCGTGCCGGGGGACTATGGCTACACCTTC. This translates into CASSVPGDYGYTF.

The count of this clone is one. The rearrangement joins TRBV7-6 to TRBJ2-3, with a possible D match to TRBD2 (5 bases). V lost 2 bases and J lost 5, with 8 bases in between. The length of the CDR3 is 13 residues. Germline CDR1 SGHVS, CDR2 FNYEAQ. CDR3 DNA: TGTGCCAGCAGCTTAAGCGCGGGAGATACGCAGTATTTT. Translated, it gives CASSLSAGDTQYF.

The chain recombines TRBV2 with TRBJ1-1, with 12 nucleotides matching TRBD1. J was trimmed by 6 bases and V by 6 bases; bases with no gene match: 5. CDR3 length: 14 residues. Germline assignment: CDR1 SNHLY and CDR2 FYNNEI. This chain's CDR3 is CASRGGQGASEAFF. The CDR3 DNA follows: TGTGCCAGCAGGGGGGGACAGGGGGCGTCTGAAGCTTTCTTT.

This clone occurred once. The V and J genes are TRBV5-4 and TRBJ1-3; TRBD1 matches 8 bases. J gave up 1 base and V 4 bases, and 10 bases lay outside the gene matches. CDR3 length: 17 amino acids. Germline lookup yields CDR1 SGHNT and CDR2 YYREEE (reference sequence). The CDR3 is CASSADRGRVSGNTIYF. CDR3 DNA sequence: TGTGCCAGCAGCGCCGACAGGGGCCGGGTATCTGGAAACACCATATATTTT.

The chain employs TRBV5-8 and TRBJ1-2, with 11 nucleotides matching TRBD1. CDR1 and CDR2 (germline): SGHTS, YDEGEE. V gave up 2 bases and J gave up 6 bases; unmatched junction bases: 6. The length of the CDR3 is 15 residues. The CDR3 region has the DNA TGTGCCAGCAGCTTAAGGACAGGGGGCGAAGATGGCTACACCTTC. This encodes CASSLRTGGEDGYTF.

The rearrangement links TRBV5-5 to TRBJ1-2; D call uncertain. The V gene's germline CDR1 is SGHKS and CDR2 YYEKEE (reference sequence). This CDR3 contains 14 residues. V lost 4 bases and J lost 3, with 13 bases in between. The CDR3 reads CASSVGPSYYGYTF. In nucleotides, the CDR3 is TGTGCCAGCAGCGTGGGTCCCAGTTACTATGGCTACACCTTC.

This clone was seen a handful of times. The rearrangement uses TRBV19 and TRBJ2-7; D gene unclear. V lost 7 bases and J 0 bases, leaving 10 bases between the germline ends. CDR1 is LNHDA, CDR2 SQIVND, per germline (reference sequence). The CDR3 loop spans 13 amino acids. CDR3: CASTPSDSYEQYF. In DNA form, the CDR3 reads TGTGCCAGTACCCCCTCAGACTCCTACGAGCAGTACTTC.

The J gene is TRBJ2-7, the V gene TRBV7-6; 8 bases are a match to TRBD1. With V trimmed by 0 bases and J by 2 bases, 3 bases remained unmatched. Germline V lookup: CDR1 SGHVS, CDR2 FNYEAQ. This CDR3 has 15 amino acids. CDR3 protein: CASSLAGTGTYEQYF. The CDR3 nucleotides read TGTGCCAGCAGCTTAGCTGGGACAGGCACCTACGAGCAGTACTTC. Filled out from reference TRBV7-6 and TRBJ2-7, the complete variable domain reads GAGVSQSPRYKVTKRGQDVALRCDPISGHVSLYWYRQALGQGPEFLTYFNYEAQQDKSGLPNDRFSAERPEGSISTLTIQRTEQRDSAMYRCASSLAGTGTYEQYFGPGTRLTVT.

This chain links TRBV7-2 with TRBJ2-1, with 9 bases fitting TRBD2. The length of the CDR3 is 18 residues. Trimming took 7 bases from V and 5 from J; bases not matched to a gene: 18. In germline, CDR1 is SGHTA, CDR2 FQGNSA. CDR3 sequence reads: CASTTEVAAGGRHNEQFF. DNA for the CDR3: TGTGCCAGCACCACAGAAGTAGCTGCGGGGGGGCGCCACAATGAGCAGTTCTTC.